These 2 T cell receptor beta chains were all obtained from the same sample, sequenced in a study of blood T cell repertoires in COVID-19 (dated by TCRdb to the early 2020s). The library was built by means of the immunoSEQ multiplex PCR assay. TCRdb provides this immuneACCESS table in a form limited to in-frame rearrangements. Some clones are lacking; in checked studies, under half of them reflect an unresolved V gene, and why the rest are absent is not known. The sample yields around 270,000 clones; less than 90% were counted once. The ten largest make up 4.2% of the sample. Specimen: peripheral blood. These receptors came from a man in his 60s with acute or convalescent COVID-19.

There are many counts of this clone. The CDR3 coding sequence is TGTGCCAGCAGTTACTCGGGACGGGAGTGGGTAGATACGCAGTATTTT. Residues: CASSYSGREWVDTQYF. This sequence joins TRBV6-2 or TRBV6-3 and TRBJ2-3; D may be TRBD2 (6 bases). The CDR3 loop spans 16 amino acids. Germline-derived CDR1 and CDR2 are MNHEY and SVGEGT. With 0 bases removed from V and 5 bases from J, the gap between germline ends came to 15 bases.

The chain carries TRBV7-2 and TRBJ1-1, with 7 positions matching TRBD1. The CDR3 has 14 residues. V was pared by 3 bases and J by 5 bases, with 6 bases of the junction left unmatched. Germline V gene data show CDR1 as SGHTA and CDR2 as FQGNSA. The chain's CDR3 is CASSFYRGSTEAFF. The CDR3 DNA reads TGTGCCAGCAGCTTTTACAGGGGTTCGACTGAAGCTTTCTTT.